This TCR beta chain was retrieved from a study of blood T cell repertoires in COVID-19. Whole-study context: Researchers got acute and convalescent COVID-19 samples from the United States, Italy and Spain.

Per germline, CDR1 KGHSH and CDR2 LQKENI. The CDR3 totals 13 residues. With 3 bases removed from V and 6 bases from J, the gap between germline ends came to 12 bases. The Seattle site enrolled patients during active infection and followed them longitudinally. In its sample, this clone was seen once. Methods used by the authors: Amplifying reference gene primers gave estimates of nucleated cell counts. Measured with immunoSEQ multiplex PCR; TCRdb has only the in-frame clones, and not every one. V, J and clone size are taken as reported in that table, and D and trimming were inferred from the DNA itself. The data show approximately 150,000 clones, 85% seen once.

Sequencing was performed on peripheral blood. The TCR was taken from a woman of 80 years or more with COVID-19, enrolled during active disease. This chain links TRBV18 with TRBJ2-7; a weak D match, TRBD1 (6 bases). CDR3 sequence: CASSPRTEGEQYF. The CDR3 DNA sequence: TGTGCCAGCTCACCCAGGACAGAAGGCGAGCAGTACTTC. Drawing the rest from reference TRBV18 and TRBJ2-7, the complete variable domain is NAGVMQNPRHLVRRRGQEARLRCSPMKGHSHVYWYRQLPEEGLKFMVYLQKENIIDESGMPKERFSAEFPKEGPSILRIQQVVRGDSAAYFCASSPRTEGEQYFGPGTRLTVT.